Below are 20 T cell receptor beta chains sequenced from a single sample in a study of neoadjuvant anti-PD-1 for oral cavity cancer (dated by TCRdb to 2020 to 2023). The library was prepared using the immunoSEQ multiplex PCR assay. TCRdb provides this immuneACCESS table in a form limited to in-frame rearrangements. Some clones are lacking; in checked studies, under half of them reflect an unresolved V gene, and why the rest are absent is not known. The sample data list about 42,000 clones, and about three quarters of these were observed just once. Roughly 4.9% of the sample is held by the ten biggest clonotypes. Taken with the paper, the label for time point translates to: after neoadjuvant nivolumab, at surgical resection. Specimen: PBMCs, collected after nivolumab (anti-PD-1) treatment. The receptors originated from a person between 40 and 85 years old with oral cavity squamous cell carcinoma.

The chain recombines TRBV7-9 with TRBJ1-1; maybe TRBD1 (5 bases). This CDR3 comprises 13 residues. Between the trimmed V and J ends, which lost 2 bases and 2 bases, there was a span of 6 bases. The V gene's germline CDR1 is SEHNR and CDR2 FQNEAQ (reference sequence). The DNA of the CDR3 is TGTGCCAGCAGCTTAACAGGAAACACTGAAGCTTTCTTT. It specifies CASSLTGNTEAFF.

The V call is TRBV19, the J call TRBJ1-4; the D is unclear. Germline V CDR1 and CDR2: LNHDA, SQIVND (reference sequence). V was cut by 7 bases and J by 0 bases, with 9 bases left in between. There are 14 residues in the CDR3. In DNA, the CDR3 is TGTGCCAGTAAACAGCCAGCAACTAATGAAAAACTGTTTTTT. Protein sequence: CASKQPATNEKLFF.

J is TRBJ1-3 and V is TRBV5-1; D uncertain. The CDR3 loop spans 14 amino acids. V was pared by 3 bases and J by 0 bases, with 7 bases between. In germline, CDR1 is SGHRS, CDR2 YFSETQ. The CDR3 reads CASSYDGSGNTIYF. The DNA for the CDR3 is TGCGCCAGCAGCTACGACGGCTCTGGAAACACCATATATTTT. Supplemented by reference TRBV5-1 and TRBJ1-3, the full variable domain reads KAGVTQTPRYLIKTRGQQVTLSCSPISGHRSVSWYQQTPGQGLQFLFEYFSETQRNKGNFPGRFSGRQFSNSRSEMNVSTLELGDSALYLCASSYDGSGNTIYFGEGSWLTVV.

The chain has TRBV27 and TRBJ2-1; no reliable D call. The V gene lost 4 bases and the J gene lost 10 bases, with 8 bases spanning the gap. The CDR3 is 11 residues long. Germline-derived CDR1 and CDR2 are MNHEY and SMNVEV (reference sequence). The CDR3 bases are TGTGCCAGCAGTTCGTTAGGGGAGCAGTTCTTC. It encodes CASSSLGEQFF.

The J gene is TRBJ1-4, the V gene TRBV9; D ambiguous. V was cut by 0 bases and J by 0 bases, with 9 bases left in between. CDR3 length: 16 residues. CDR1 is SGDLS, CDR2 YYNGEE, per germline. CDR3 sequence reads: CASSVGPATTNEKLFF. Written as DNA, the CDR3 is TGTGCCAGCAGCGTAGGGCCTGCTACAACTAATGAAAAACTGTTTTTT.

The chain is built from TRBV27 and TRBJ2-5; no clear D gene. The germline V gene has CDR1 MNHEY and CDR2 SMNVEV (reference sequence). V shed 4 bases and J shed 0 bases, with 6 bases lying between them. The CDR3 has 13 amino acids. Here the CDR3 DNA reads TGTGCCAGCAGTTCCCCGTACCAAGAGACCCAGTACTTC. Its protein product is CASSSPYQETQYF.

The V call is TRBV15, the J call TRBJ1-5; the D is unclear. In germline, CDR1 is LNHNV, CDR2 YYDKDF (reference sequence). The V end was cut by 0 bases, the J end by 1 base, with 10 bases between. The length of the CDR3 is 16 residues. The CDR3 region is CATSRDGVNSNQPQHF. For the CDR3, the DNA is TGTGCCACCAGCAGAGATGGGGTGAACAGCAATCAGCCCCAGCATTTT.

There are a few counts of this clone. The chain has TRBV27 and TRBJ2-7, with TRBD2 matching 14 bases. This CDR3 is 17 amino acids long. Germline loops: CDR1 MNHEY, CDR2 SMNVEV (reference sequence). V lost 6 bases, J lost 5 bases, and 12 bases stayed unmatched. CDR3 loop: CASRKGTSGSMGNEQYF. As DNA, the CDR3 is TGTGCCAGCAGAAAAGGGACTAGCGGGAGTATGGGAAACGAGCAGTACTTC.

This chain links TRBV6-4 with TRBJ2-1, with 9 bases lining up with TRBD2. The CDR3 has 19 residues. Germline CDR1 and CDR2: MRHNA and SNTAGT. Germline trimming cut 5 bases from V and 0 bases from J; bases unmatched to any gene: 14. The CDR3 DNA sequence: TGTGCCAGCAGTCTCTACGGGACTAGCAGTCAGAGCTCCTACAATGAGCAGTTCTTC. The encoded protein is CASSLYGTSSQSSYNEQFF.

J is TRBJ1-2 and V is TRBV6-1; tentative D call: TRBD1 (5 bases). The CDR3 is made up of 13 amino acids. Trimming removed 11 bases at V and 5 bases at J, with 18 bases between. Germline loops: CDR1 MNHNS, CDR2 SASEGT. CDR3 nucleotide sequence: TGTGCCGCGCCTATGGGGGTGGGTTATGGCTACACCTTC. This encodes CAAPMGVGYGYTF.

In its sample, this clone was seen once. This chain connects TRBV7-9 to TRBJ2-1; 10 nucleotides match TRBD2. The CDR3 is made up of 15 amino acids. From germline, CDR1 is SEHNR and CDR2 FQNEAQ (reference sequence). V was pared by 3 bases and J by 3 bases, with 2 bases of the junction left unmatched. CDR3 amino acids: CASSFVAGGYNEQFF. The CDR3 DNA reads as TGTGCCAGCAGCTTCGTAGCGGGAGGCTACAATGAGCAGTTCTTC.

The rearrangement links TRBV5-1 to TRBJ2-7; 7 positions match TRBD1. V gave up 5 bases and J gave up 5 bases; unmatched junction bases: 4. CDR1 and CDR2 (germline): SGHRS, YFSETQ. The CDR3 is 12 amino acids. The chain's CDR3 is CASSSDRDEQYF. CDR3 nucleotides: TGCGCCAGCAGTTCCGACAGGGACGAGCAGTACTTC.

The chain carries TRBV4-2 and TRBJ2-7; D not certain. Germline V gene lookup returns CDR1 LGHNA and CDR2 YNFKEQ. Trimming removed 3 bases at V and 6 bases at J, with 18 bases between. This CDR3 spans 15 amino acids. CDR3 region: CASSHSETQPGEQYF. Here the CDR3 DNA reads TGTGCCAGCAGCCATTCCGAGACTCAACCCGGCGAGCAGTACTTC.

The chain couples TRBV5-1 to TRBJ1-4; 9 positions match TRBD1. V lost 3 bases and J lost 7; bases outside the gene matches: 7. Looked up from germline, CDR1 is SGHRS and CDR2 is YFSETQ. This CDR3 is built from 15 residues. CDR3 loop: CASSSTTGGGEKLFF. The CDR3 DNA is TGCGCCAGCAGCTCCACCACAGGGGGCGGTGAAAAACTGTTTTTT.

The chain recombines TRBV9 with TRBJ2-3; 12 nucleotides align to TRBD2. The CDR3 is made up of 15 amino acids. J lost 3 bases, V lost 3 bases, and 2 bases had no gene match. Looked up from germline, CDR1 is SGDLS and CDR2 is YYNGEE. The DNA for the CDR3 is TGTGCCAGCAGCGCTAGCGGGGGGGCGACAGATACGCAGTATTTT. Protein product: CASSASGGATDTQYF.

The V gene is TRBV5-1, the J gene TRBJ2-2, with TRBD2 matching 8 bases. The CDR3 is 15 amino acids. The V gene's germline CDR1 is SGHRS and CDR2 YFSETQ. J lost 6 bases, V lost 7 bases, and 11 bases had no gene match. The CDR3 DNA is TGCGCCAGCCGGTCGGGAGGGACGGTCGCCGGGGAGCTGTTTTTT. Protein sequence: CASRSGGTVAGELFF.

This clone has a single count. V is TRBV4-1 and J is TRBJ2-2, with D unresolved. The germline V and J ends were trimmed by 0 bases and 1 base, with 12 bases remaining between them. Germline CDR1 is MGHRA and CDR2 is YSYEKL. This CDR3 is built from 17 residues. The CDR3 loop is CASSQDEGFLNTGELFF. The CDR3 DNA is TGCGCCAGCAGCCAAGATGAAGGGTTTTTGAACACCGGGGAGCTGTTTTTT.

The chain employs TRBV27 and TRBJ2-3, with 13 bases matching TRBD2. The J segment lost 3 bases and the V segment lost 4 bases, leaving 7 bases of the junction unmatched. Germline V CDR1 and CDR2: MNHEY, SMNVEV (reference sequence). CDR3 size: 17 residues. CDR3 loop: CASSSWTSGGRTDTQYF. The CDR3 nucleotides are TGTGCCAGCAGTTCCTGGACTAGCGGGGGTAGGACAGATACGCAGTATTTT.

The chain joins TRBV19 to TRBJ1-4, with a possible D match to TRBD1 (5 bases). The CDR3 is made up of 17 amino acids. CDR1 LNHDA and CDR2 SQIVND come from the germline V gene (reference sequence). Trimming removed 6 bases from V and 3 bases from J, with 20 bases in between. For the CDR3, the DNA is TGTGCCAGTAGGGAGCAGGGACGCGCGATTCCTAATGAAAAACTGTTTTTT. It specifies CASREQGRAIPNEKLFF.

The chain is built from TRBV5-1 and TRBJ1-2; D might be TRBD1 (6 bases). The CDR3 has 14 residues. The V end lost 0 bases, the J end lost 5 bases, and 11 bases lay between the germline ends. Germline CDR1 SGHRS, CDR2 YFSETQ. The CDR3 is CASSLEGQQYGYTF. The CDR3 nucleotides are TGCGCCAGCAGCTTGGAAGGACAGCAATATGGCTACACCTTC.